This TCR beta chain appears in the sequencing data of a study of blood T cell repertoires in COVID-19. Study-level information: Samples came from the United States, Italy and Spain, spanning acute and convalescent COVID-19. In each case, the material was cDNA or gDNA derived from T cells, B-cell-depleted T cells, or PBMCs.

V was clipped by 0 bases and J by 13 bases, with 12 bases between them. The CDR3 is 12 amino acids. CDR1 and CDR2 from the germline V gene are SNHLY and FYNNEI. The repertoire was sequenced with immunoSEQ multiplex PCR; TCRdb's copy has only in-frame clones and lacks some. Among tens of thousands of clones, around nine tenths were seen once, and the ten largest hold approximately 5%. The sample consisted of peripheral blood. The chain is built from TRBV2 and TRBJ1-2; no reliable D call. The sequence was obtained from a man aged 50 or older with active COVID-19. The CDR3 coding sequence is TGTGCCAGCAGTGAAGCGAGGGTCCCTCCCACCTTC. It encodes CASSEARVPPTF.